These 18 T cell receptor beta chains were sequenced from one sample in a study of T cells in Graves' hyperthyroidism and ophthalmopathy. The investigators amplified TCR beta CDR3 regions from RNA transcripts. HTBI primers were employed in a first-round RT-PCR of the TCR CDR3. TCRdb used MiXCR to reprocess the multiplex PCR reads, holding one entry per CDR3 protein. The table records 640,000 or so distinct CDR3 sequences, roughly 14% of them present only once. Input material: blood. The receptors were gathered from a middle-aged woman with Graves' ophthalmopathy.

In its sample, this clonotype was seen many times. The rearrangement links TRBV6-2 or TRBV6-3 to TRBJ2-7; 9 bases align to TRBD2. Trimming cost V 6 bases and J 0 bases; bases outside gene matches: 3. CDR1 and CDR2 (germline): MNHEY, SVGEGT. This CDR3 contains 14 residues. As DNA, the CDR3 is TGTGCCAGCAGAGCTAGCGGGGCCTCCTACGAGCAGTACTTC. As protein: CASRASGASYEQYF.

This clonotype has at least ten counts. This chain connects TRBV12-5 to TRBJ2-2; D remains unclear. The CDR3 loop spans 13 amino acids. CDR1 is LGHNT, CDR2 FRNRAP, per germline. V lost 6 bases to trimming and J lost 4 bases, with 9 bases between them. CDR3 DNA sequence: TGTGCTAGTGGCTACTACCTCACCGGGGAGCTGTTTTTT. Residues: CASGYYLTGELFF.

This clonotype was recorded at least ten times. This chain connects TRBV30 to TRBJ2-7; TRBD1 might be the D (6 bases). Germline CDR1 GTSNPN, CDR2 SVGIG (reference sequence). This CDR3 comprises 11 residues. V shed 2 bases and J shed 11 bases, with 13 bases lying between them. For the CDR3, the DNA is TGTGCCTGGAGTATTAGGGGGACGGAGTACTTC. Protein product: CAWSIRGTEYF.

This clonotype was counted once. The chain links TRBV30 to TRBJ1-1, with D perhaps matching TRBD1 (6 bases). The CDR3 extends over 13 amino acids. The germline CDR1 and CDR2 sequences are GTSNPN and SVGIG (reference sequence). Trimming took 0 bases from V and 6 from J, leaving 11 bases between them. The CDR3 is CAWSVQGSAEAFF. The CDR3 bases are TGTGCCTGGAGTGTACAGGGAAGTGCTGAAGCTTTCTTT. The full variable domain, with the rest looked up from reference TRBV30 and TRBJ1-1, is SQTIHQWPATLVQPVGSPLSLECTVEGTSNPNLYWYRQAAGRGLQLLFYSVGIGQISSEVPQNLSASRPQDRQFILSSKKLLLSDSGFYLCAWSVQGSAEAFFGQGTRLTVV.

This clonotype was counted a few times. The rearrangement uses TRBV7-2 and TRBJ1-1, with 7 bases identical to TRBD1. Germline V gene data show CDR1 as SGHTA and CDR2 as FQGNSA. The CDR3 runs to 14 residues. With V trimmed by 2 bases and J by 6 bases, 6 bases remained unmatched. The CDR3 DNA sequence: TGTGCCAGCAGCTTACTTAAGACAGGGCCTGAAGCTTTCTTT. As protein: CASSLLKTGPEAFF.

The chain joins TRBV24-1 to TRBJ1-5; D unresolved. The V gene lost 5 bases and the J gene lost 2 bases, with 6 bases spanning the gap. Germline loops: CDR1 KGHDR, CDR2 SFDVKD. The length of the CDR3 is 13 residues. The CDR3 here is CATSAGGNQPQHF. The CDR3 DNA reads TGTGCCACCAGTGCGGGAGGCAATCAGCCCCAGCATTTT.

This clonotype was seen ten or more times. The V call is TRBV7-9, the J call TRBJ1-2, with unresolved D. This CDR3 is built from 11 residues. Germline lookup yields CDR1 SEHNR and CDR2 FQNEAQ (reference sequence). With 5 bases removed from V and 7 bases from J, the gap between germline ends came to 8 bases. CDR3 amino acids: CASSPDGGYTF. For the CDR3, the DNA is TGTGCCAGCAGCCCAGATGGTGGCTACACCTTC. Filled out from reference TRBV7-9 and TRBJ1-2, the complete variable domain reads DTGVSQNPRHKITKRGQNVTFRCDPISEHNRLYWYRQTLGQGPEFLTYFQNEAQLEKSRLLSDRFSAERPKGSFSTLEIQRTEQGDSAMYLCASSPDGGYTFGSGTRLTVV.

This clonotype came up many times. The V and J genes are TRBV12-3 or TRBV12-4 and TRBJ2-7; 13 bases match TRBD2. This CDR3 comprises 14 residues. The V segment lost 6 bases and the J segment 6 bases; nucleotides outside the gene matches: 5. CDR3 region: CASRGGLAGAEQYF. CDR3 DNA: TGTGCCAGCAGGGGTGGACTAGCGGGAGCCGAGCAGTACTTC.

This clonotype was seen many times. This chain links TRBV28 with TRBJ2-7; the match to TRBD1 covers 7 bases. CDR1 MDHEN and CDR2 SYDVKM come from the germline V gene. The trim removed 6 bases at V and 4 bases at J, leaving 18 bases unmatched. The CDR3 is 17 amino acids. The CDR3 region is CASSPRRVVGQEYEQYF. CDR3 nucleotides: TGTGCCAGCAGCCCCAGAAGGGTGGTCGGACAGGAGTACGAGCAGTACTTC. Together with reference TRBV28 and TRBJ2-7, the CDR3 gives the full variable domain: DVKVTQSSRYLVKRTGEKVFLECVQDMDHENMFWYRQDPGLGLRLIYFSYDVKMKEKGDIPEGYSVSREKKERFSLILESASTNQTSMYLCASSPRRVVGQEYEQYFGPGTRLTVT.

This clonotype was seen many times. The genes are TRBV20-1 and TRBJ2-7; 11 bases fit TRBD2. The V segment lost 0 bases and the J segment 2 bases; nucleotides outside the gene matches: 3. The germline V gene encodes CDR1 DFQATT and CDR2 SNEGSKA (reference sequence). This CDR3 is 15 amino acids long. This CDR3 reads CSARELAGETYEQYF. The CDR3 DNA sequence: TGCAGTGCTAGAGAACTAGCGGGAGAAACCTACGAGCAGTACTTC.

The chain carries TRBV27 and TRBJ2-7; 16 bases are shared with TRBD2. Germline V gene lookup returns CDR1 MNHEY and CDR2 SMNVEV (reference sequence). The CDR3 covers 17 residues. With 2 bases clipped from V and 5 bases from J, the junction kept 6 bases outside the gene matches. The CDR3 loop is CASSLPGLAGGPNEQYF. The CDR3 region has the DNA TGTGCCAGCAGTTTACCGGGACTAGCGGGAGGGCCCAACGAGCAGTACTTC.

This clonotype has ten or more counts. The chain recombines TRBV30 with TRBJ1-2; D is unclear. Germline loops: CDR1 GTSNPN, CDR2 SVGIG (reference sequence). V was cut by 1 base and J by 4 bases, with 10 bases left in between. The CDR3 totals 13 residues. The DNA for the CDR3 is TGTGCCTGGAGTGGAGATGGATCCTATGGCTACACCTTC. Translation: CAWSGDGSYGYTF.

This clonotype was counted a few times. CDR3 loop: CATSRGQARYEQYF. The DNA for the CDR3 is TGTGCCACCAGCAGAGGACAGGCTAGATACGAGCAGTACTTC. This rearrangement joins TRBV15 to TRBJ2-7; a possible D gene is TRBD1 (6 bases). CDR3 size: 14 residues. V lost 1 base and J lost 4, with 11 bases in between. Per the germline V gene, CDR1 is LNHNV and CDR2 is YYDKDF (reference sequence).

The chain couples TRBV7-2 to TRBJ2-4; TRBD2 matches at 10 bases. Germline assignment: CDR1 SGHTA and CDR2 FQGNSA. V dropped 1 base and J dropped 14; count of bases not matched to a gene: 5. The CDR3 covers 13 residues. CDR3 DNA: TGTGCCAGCAGCTTAGAAGCGGGAGGGCCGAAGTACTTC. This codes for CASSLEAGGPKYF.

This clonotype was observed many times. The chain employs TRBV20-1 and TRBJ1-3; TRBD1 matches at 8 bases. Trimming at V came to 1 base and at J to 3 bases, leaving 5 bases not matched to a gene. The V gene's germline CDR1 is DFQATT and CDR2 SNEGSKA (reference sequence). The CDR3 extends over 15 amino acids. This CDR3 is CSARGDRGVGNTIYF. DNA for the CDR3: TGCAGTGCTAGAGGCGACAGGGGCGTTGGAAACACCATATATTTT.

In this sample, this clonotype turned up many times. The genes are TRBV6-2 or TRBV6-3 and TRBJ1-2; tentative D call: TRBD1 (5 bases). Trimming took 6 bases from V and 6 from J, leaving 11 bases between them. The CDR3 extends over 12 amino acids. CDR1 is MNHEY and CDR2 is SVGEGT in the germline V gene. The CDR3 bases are TGTGCCAGCAGCCCCCTGGGGGATGGCTACACCTTC. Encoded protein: CASSPLGDGYTF.

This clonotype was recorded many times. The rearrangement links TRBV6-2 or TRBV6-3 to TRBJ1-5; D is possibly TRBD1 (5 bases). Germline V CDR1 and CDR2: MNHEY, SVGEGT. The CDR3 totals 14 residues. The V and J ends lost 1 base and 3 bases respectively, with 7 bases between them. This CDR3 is CASSYYRSNQPQHF. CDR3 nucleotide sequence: TGTGCCAGCAGTTACTACAGGTCCAATCAGCCCCAGCATTTT.

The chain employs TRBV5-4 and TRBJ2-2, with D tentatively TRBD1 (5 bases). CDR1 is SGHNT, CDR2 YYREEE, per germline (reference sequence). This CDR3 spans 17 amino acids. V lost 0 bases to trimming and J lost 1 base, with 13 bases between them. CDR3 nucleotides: TGTGCCAGCAGCTTGGGGGGTAGCAGGGAGAACACCGGGGAGCTGTTTTTT. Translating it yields CASSLGGSRENTGELFF.